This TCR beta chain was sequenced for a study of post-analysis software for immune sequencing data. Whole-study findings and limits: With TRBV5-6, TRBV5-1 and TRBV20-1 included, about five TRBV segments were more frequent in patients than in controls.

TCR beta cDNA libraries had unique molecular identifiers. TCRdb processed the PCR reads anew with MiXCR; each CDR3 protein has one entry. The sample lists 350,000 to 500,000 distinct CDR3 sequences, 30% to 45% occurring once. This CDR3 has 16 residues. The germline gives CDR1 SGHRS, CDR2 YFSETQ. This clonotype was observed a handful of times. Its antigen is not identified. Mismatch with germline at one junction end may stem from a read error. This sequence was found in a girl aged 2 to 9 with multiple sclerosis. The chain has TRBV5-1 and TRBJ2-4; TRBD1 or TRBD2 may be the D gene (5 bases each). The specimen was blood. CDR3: CANSFGTALAKNIQYF. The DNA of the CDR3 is TGCGCCAACAGCTTCGGGACGGCTCTAGCCAAAAACATTCAGTACTTC.